This T cell receptor beta chain was sequenced during a study of T cell changes during pregnancy in multiple sclerosis. Libraries were prepared by immunoSEQ multiplex PCR; TCRdb keeps only in-frame clonotypes and omits some of them. Among roughly 100,000 clones listed, around 93% were seen once. V was pared by 6 bases and J by 5 bases, with 19 bases between. The CDR3 length is 15 residues. Germline V gene sequence: CDR1 MNHNY, CDR2 SVGAGI (reference sequence). V and J are TRBV6-6 and TRBJ1-2, with D uncertain. Sequenced material: peripheral blood, taken after pregnancy. The TCR originated in a female donor with multiple sclerosis, enrolled in a pregnancy study. Written as DNA, the CDR3 is TGTGCCAGCAGCCTCCCGGGTCTACGCTCGTATGGCTACACCTTC. Amino acid sequence: CASSLPGLRSYGYTF.